This T cell receptor beta chain was identified in a study of T cell responses to AZD1222 COVID-19 vaccine. A word on this clone: Its antigen is still unknown.

Overall study results and limits: Every sample of the repertoires postdated the peak T cell response.

V was clipped by 2 bases and J by 10 bases; unmatched bases: 6. Per germline, CDR1 SGHTA and CDR2 FQGTGA. The CDR3 has 14 amino acids. Generated by immunoSEQ multiplex PCR, the TCRdb table keeps only in-frame clones and is missing some. The profile covers about 120,000 clones, with roughly 89% appearing a single time and 8.4% taken by the ten largest. This clonotype originated in an adult in good health. This chain connects TRBV7-3 to TRBJ2-1, with 9 bases aligning to TRBD2. The sequencing here drew on peripheral blood, taken on day 0 of AZD1222 vaccination. CDR3 loop: CASSLGSTSGEQFF. In nucleotides, the CDR3 is TGTGCCAGCAGCTTAGGGTCTACTAGCGGGGAGCAGTTCTTC.